Listed here are 4 T cell receptor beta chains from one sample, sequenced in a study of blood T cell repertoires in COVID-19. Profiled with immunoSEQ multiplex PCR; TCRdb holds only in-frame clones, not every one. This table holds roughly 140,000 clones, around 89% found once. The sequencing input was peripheral blood. The origin of the receptors is an older woman with active COVID-19.

This sequence joins TRBV7-2 and TRBJ2-2, with 7 bases aligning to TRBD2. V shed 8 bases and J 4 bases; nucleotides not matched to a gene: 4. CDR3 length: 13 amino acids. Germline V lookup: CDR1 SGHTA, CDR2 FQGNSA. The CDR3 region has the DNA TGTGCCAGCGGATGGGAGGGCACCGGGGAGCTGTTTTTT. Translation gives CASGWEGTGELFF.

In nucleotides, the CDR3 is TGTGCCAGCCGCCCCGACACAAGCACAGATACGCAGTATTTT. Its protein product is CASRPDTSTDTQYF. This chain uses TRBV6-2 or TRBV6-3 with TRBJ2-3; D not certain. Germline CDR1 and CDR2: MNHEY and SVGEGT. V was cut by 8 bases and J by 0 bases, with 12 bases left in between. This CDR3 has 14 residues.

The chain joins TRBV27 to TRBJ2-5; the match to TRBD2 covers 10 bases. The CDR3 totals 19 residues. V lost 4 bases and J lost 4; bases outside the gene matches: 18. From germline, CDR1 is MNHEY and CDR2 SMNVEV (reference sequence). This chain's CDR3 is CASSSYSGRAGGSPETQYF. For the CDR3, the DNA is TGTGCCAGCAGTTCATACAGCGGGAGGGCAGGAGGATCTCCAGAGACCCAGTACTTC.

J is TRBJ1-2 and V is TRBV28; maybe TRBD1 (5 bases). The germline V gene has CDR1 MDHEN and CDR2 SYDVKM. The length of the CDR3 is 12 residues. V lost 3 bases and J 6 bases, leaving 8 bases between the germline ends. This CDR3 reads CASSLPQDGYTF. The CDR3 nucleotides read TGTGCCAGCAGTTTGCCACAGGATGGCTACACCTTC.